What follows are 23 T cell receptor beta chains derived from one specimen sequenced in a study of blood T cell repertoires in COVID-19. Some clones are missing from TCRdb's copy, which holds only in-frame ones; the method was immunoSEQ multiplex PCR. The data hold about 130,000 clones, with 88% observed a single time. The sequenced sample consisted of peripheral blood. Receptors were obtained from a man in his 70s with active COVID-19.

This sequence joins TRBV30 and TRBJ2-1; 7 positions agree with TRBD1. The V gene's germline CDR1 is GTSNPN and CDR2 SVGIG (reference sequence). The CDR3 spans 13 residues. After removal of 2 bases from V and 5 bases from J, the junction contained 3 bases not matched to a gene. In DNA form, the CDR3 reads TGTGCCTGGAGTCCTACAGGGGACAATGAGCAGTTCTTC. It codes for CAWSPTGDNEQFF. Supplemented by reference TRBV30 and TRBJ2-1, the full variable domain reads SQTIHQWPATLVQPVGSPLSLECTVEGTSNPNLYWYRQAAGRGLQLLFYSVGIGQISSEVPQNLSASRPQDRQFILSSKKLLLSDSGFYLCAWSPTGDNEQFFGPGTRLTVL.

J is TRBJ2-2 and V is TRBV5-6; D is uncertain. The germline CDR1 and CDR2 sequences are SGHDT and YYEEEE. This CDR3 contains 12 residues. Trimming took 4 bases from V and 7 from J, leaving 8 bases between them. CDR3 amino acids: CASSLPVGELFF. CDR3 bases: TGTGCCAGCAGCCTCCCCGTCGGGGAGCTGTTTTTT.

This sequence joins TRBV19 and TRBJ2-1; 15 bases align to TRBD2. V was pared by 5 bases and J by 8 bases, with 10 bases of the junction left unmatched. The germline CDR1 and CDR2 sequences are LNHDA and SQIVND (reference sequence). This CDR3 comprises 17 residues. CDR3 bases: TGTGCCAGTAGTCCTCGGACTAGCGGGAGGGCCGTAGATGAGCAGTTCTTC. Residues: CASSPRTSGRAVDEQFF.

The chain employs TRBV9 and TRBJ2-3; 7 bases fit TRBD2. The germline V gene encodes CDR1 SGDLS and CDR2 YYNGEE. This CDR3 spans 14 amino acids. With V trimmed by 4 bases and J by 6 bases, 8 bases remained unmatched. CDR3 protein: CASSPERGADTQYF. In DNA, the CDR3 is TGTGCCAGCAGCCCGGAGCGGGGTGCGGATACGCAGTATTTT. The entire variable domain, with the rest obtained from reference TRBV9 and TRBJ2-3, is as follows: DSGVTQTPKHLITATGQRVTLRCSPRSGDLSVYWYQQSLDQGLQFLIQYYNGEERAKGNILERFSAQQFPDLHSELNLSSLELGDSALYFCASSPERGADTQYFGPGTRLTVL.

This rearrangement joins TRBV23-1 to TRBJ2-5; 10 bases fit TRBD2. TRBV23-1 falls under the ORF class, with uncertain function. The CDR3 has 15 amino acids. V lost 2 bases and J lost 5; bases outside the gene matches: 5. CDR3 in amino acids: CASSQPSGRGETQYF. DNA of the CDR3: TGCGCCAGCAGTCAACCGAGCGGGAGGGGGGAGACCCAGTACTTC.

The sample holds a few counts of this clone. The rearrangement links TRBV28 to TRBJ1-5, with 7 bases lining up with TRBD1. The trim removed 6 bases at V and 5 bases at J, leaving 7 bases unmatched. The germline V gene has CDR1 MDHEN and CDR2 SYDVKM. This CDR3 spans 14 amino acids. CDR3: CASRYRGKDQPQHF. CDR3 in DNA: TGTGCCAGCAGGTACAGGGGAAAGGATCAGCCCCAGCATTTT.

The chain carries TRBV3-1 (or the pseudogene TRBV3-2) and TRBJ2-7; a possible D gene is TRBD2 (6 bases). The germline V and J ends were trimmed by 3 bases and 6 bases, with 9 bases remaining between them. The CDR3 contains 12 residues. Germline loops: CDR1 LGHDT, CDR2 YNNKEL (reference sequence). In nucleotides, the CDR3 is TGTGCCAGCAGCCAGATGGGAGGCGAGCAGTACTTC. Amino acids: CASSQMGGEQYF.

This chain links TRBV5-5 with TRBJ2-5, with D maybe TRBD2 (5 bases). V was shortened by 7 bases and J by 1 base, with 11 bases between the two germline ends. Per the germline V gene, CDR1 is SGHKS and CDR2 is YYEKEE (reference sequence). This CDR3 spans 13 amino acids. CDR3 sequence reads: CASRSGIQETQYF. In nucleotides, the CDR3 is TGTGCCAGCCGATCGGGGATCCAAGAGACCCAGTACTTC.

The chain combines TRBV4-1 with TRBJ2-4; 7 nucleotides match TRBD2. Germline V gene lookup returns CDR1 MGHRA and CDR2 YSYEKL. Losses at the gene ends were 0 bases for V and 6 bases for J; bases not matched to a gene: 8. The CDR3 has 16 amino acids. The CDR3 spells CASSQEGSGRGNIQYF. In DNA form, the CDR3 reads TGCGCCAGCAGCCAAGAGGGTTCGGGGAGGGGAAACATTCAGTACTTC.

V gene TRBV4-1 combines with J gene TRBJ1-2, with D perhaps TRBD1 (6 bases). The CDR3 is made up of 15 amino acids. CDR1 is MGHRA and CDR2 is YSYEKL in the germline V gene. The ends were cut back, 4 bases at V and 8 bases at J, with 20 bases in the middle. CDR3 sequence: CASSRVPGELAGYTF. The DNA of the CDR3 is TGCGCCAGCAGCCGGGTCCCAGGGGAATTGGCGGGCTACACCTTC.

This clone came up a few times. This chain connects TRBV2 to TRBJ2-7; 12 bases line up with TRBD2. The CDR3 is made up of 14 amino acids. Germline V gene data show CDR1 as SNHLY and CDR2 as FYNNEI. After removal of 6 bases from V and 1 base from J, the junction contained 1 base not matched to a gene. The CDR3 DNA reads as TGTGCCAGCAGGCTAGCGGGAGGGTCCTACGAGCAGTACTTC. Protein sequence: CASRLAGGSYEQYF.

The V gene is TRBV6-6, the J gene TRBJ1-1; tentative D call: TRBD1 (5 bases). V lost 4 bases to trimming and J lost 7 bases, with 10 bases between them. This CDR3 is 12 amino acids long. CDR1 is MNHNY and CDR2 is SVGAGI in the germline V gene (reference sequence). The CDR3 DNA follows: TGTGCCAGCAGTTTTCTCCAGGGTGAAGCTTTCTTT. It codes for CASSFLQGEAFF.

V gene TRBV6-6 combines with J gene TRBJ1-2, with TRBD1 matching over 7 bases. Per the germline V gene, CDR1 is MNHNY and CDR2 is SVGAGI (reference sequence). V shed 2 bases, J shed 6 bases, and the junction held 12 bases outside the gene matches. The CDR3 spans 16 residues. CDR3 region: CASSYPGQPVIHGYTF. DNA of the CDR3: TGTGCCAGCAGTTACCCGGGACAGCCGGTTATACATGGCTACACCTTC.

Written as DNA, the CDR3 is TGTGCCAGCAGTTCGCTCAGTATTGGCTACACCTTC. It translates to CASSSLSIGYTF. The chain combines TRBV28 with TRBJ1-2, with D hard to call. From germline, CDR1 is MDHEN and CDR2 SYDVKM. CDR3 length: 12 residues. Trimming removed 4 bases from V and 7 bases from J, with 10 bases in between.

The chain couples TRBV12-3 or TRBV12-4 to TRBJ2-3; D remains ambiguous. Trimming cost V 7 bases and J 4 bases, with 6 bases left between them. CDR3 length: 11 amino acids. CDR3 coding DNA: TGTGCCAGCACCAGTGCAGATACGCAGTATTTT. It yields the protein CASTSADTQYF.

The rearrangement links TRBV19 to TRBJ2-6; TRBD1 matches at 8 bases. The CDR3 sequence is 16 residues long. Germline loops: CDR1 LNHDA, CDR2 SQIVND (reference sequence). V was pared by 4 bases and J by 3 bases, with 5 bases of the junction left unmatched. For the CDR3, the DNA is TGTGCCAGTAGTACCCAGGGGGCCGGTGGGGCCAACGTCCTGACTTTC. This encodes CASSTQGAGGANVLTF.

The chain has TRBV19 and TRBJ1-2; 8 nucleotides align to TRBD1. This CDR3 contains 16 residues. The germline CDR1 and CDR2 sequences are LNHDA and SQIVND (reference sequence). Trimming took 7 bases from V and 4 from J; bases not matched to a gene: 14. CDR3 loop: CASNHRGGEESYGYTF. The CDR3 nucleotides are TGTGCCAGTAACCACAGGGGGGGGGAAGAGTCCTATGGCTACACCTTC.

The rearrangement uses TRBV28 and TRBJ2-7; 11 positions match TRBD2. Losses at the gene ends were 5 bases for V and 7 bases for J; bases not matched to a gene: 13. Germline CDR1 reads MDHEN; CDR2 reads SYDVKM. This CDR3 has 16 residues. The CDR3 spells CASSLLAGGQLGEQYF. CDR3 in DNA: TGTGCCAGCAGTCTCCTAGCGGGAGGTCAACTGGGGGAGCAGTACTTC. Variable domain in full (rest from reference TRBV28 and TRBJ2-7): DVKVTQSSRYLVKRTGEKVFLECVQDMDHENMFWYRQDPGLGLRLIYFSYDVKMKEKGDIPEGYSVSREKKERFSLILESASTNQTSMYLCASSLLAGGQLGEQYFGPGTRLTVT.

The gene calls are TRBV25-1 and TRBJ2-1; D may be TRBD1 (5 bases). Trimming shortened V by 6 bases and J by 4 bases, and 10 bases separated the two germline ends. Per the germline V gene, CDR1 is MGHDK and CDR2 is SYGVNS. The CDR3 loop spans 13 amino acids. CDR3 coding DNA: TGTGCCAGCAGCCCGGACAATTACAATGAGCAGTTCTTC. Translating gives CASSPDNYNEQFF.

This sequence joins TRBV7-8 and TRBJ2-7; weak D call: TRBD1 (6 bases). Germline-derived CDR1 and CDR2 are SGHVS and FQNEAQ. The length of the CDR3 is 14 residues. With 5 bases removed from V and 4 bases from J, the gap between germline ends came to 15 bases. CDR3 bases: TGTGCCAGCAGCCTTCGGGACACCACATACGAGCAGTACTTC. This sequence encodes CASSLRDTTYEQYF.

The chain employs TRBV5-5 and TRBJ2-7; tentative D call: TRBD2 (7 bases). This CDR3 is built from 15 residues. V lost 3 bases and J lost 2, with 15 bases in between. From germline, CDR1 is SGHKS and CDR2 YYEKEE (reference sequence). This CDR3 is CASSSVGGLTYEQYF. The DNA for the CDR3 is TGTGCCAGCAGCTCCGTGGGGGGGCTCACCTACGAGCAGTACTTC. Full variable domain (missing parts from reference TRBV5-5 and TRBJ2-7): DAGVTQSPTHLIKTRGQQVTLRCSPISGHKSVSWYQQVLGQGPQFIFQYYEKEERGRGNFPDRFSARQFPNYSSELNVNALLLGDSALYLCASSSVGGLTYEQYFGPGTRLTVT.

J is TRBJ2-7 and V is TRBV18; D gene ambiguous. The CDR3 sequence is 13 residues long. Germline loops: CDR1 KGHSH, CDR2 LQKENI. Trimming pared 3 bases from V and 3 bases from J, leaving 9 bases between. CDR3 protein: CASSPSHNYEQYF. DNA for the CDR3: TGTGCCAGCTCACCCTCTCACAACTACGAGCAGTACTTC. The entire variable domain, with the rest obtained from reference TRBV18 and TRBJ2-7, is as follows: NAGVMQNPRHLVRRRGQEARLRCSPMKGHSHVYWYRQLPEEGLKFMVYLQKENIIDESGMPKERFSAEFPKEGPSILRIQQVVRGDSAAYFCASSPSHNYEQYFGPGTRLTVT.

This clone was counted a single time. V usage is TRBV11-3 and J usage is TRBJ2-5, with 9 bases that match TRBD1. V trimming: 5 bases; J trimming: 5 bases; junction bases outside the gene matches: 6. This CDR3 spans 14 amino acids. CDR1 is SGHNT, CDR2 YENEEA, per germline. The CDR3 DNA is TGTGCCAGCAGCCAGGGACAGGGATCTGAGACCCAGTACTTC. This gives the protein CASSQGQGSETQYF.